The 12 T cell receptor beta chains below all came from one sample that was sequenced in a study of Tregs in tolerant kidney transplant recipients (dated by TCRdb to 2018 to 2020). The transplants used related donors with nonmyeloablative bone marrow transplantation, and mixed chimerism in the human trials was transient. Library preparation used the immunoSEQ multiplex PCR assay. TCRdb stores this immuneACCESS table with in-frame sequences only. Part of the clones is absent; in the studies checked, under half of the shortfall reflects unresolved V genes, and no reason is known for the rest. The sample's own table lists several thousand clones. The ten top clones hold roughly two fifths of the sample. The specimen was CD8+ T cells from blood (PBMCs), collected 12 months after the transplant. The receptors derive from a human patient who received a combined kidney and bone marrow transplant. Some T cells present after a transplant may be cells of the graft donor.

Worth noting for this clone: The DNA ends 3 residues before the CDR3 does, and the rest of the CDR3 is filled in from the germline J gene. The V call is TRBV6-2 or TRBV6-3, the J call TRBJ1-2, with 9 nucleotides matching TRBD1. The V segment lost 9 bases and the J segment 4 bases; nucleotides outside the gene matches: 9. Germline CDR1 reads MNHEY; CDR2 reads SVGEGT. The CDR3 has 14 amino acids. CDR3: CARVRDRVFYGYTF. The CDR3 bases that were read are TGTGCCAGAGTCCGGGACAGGGTGTTCTATGGC.

As to this clone: The read comes to an end 3 residues before the CDR3 does, leaving the germline J gene to fill in the end. The rearrangement uses TRBV20-1 and TRBJ1-1, with a tentative D call TRBD1 (5 bases). This CDR3 comprises 16 residues. Trimming shortened V by 0 bases and J by 1 base, and 15 bases separated the two germline ends. Germline loops: CDR1 DFQATT, CDR2 SNEGSKA (reference sequence). The sequenced CDR3 bases are TGCAGTGCTAGAGAAATTATGAACAGGCCGAACACTGAA. As protein: CSAREIMNRPNTE. The full CDR3 protein reads CSAREIMNRPNTEAFF.

As regards this clone: Sequencing ends 3 residues short of the CDR3 end; the germline J gene provides the rest. This chain uses TRBV19 with TRBJ2-7; 7 bases align to TRBD2. Germline V gene data show CDR1 as LNHDA and CDR2 as SQIVND (reference sequence). The V segment lost 3 bases and the J segment 3 bases; nucleotides outside the gene matches: 5. CDR3 length: 14 amino acids. CDR3 loop: CASSIVAGDYEQYF. The sequenced part of the CDR3 DNA is TGTGCCAGTAGTATTGTAGCGGGTGACTACGAG.

Points on this clone: The read is 3 residues too short to cover the CDR3 end, so that end is filled in from the germline J gene. This chain uses TRBV5-1 with TRBJ2-3; D might be TRBD1 (6 bases). Trimming took off 4 bases at V and 2 bases at J, with 20 bases between the two ends. The CDR3 consists of 17 residues. In germline, CDR1 is SGHRS, CDR2 YFSETQ. CDR3 DNA, as far as it was read: TGCGCCAGCAGCCGACAGGTACGGAGCGGATACACAGATACG. Its translation is CASSRQVRSGYTDT. The full CDR3 reads CASSRQVRSGYTDTQYF.

To note about this clone: The CDR3 goes on 3 residues after the read ends, and that part is filled in from the germline J gene. The rearrangement uses TRBV4-2 and TRBJ2-3; 10 bases match TRBD1. With V trimmed by 4 bases and J by 6 bases, 19 bases remained unmatched. The CDR3 covers 19 residues. In germline, CDR1 is LGHNA, CDR2 YNFKEQ. The CDR3 here is CASSPIGQGEGYGGDTQYF. CDR3 DNA, as far as it was read: TGTGCCAGCAGCCCGATAGGACAGGGGGAAGGCTACGGTGGGGATACG.

With respect to this clone: Sequencing ends 3 residues short of the CDR3 end; the germline J gene provides the rest. This chain links TRBV7-9 with TRBJ1-1, with 8 bases aligning to TRBD1. The CDR3 spans 14 residues. Trimming removed 4 bases from V and 6 bases from J; junction bases left unmatched: 7. Germline assignment: CDR1 SEHNR and CDR2 FQNEAQ (reference sequence). CDR3 DNA (partial): TGTGCCAGCAGCTCCAGCCACAGGGGGTCTGAA. This encodes CASSSSHRGSE. The CDR3 as a whole reads CASSSSHRGSEAFF.

CDR3 DNA (partial): TGTGCCAGCAGCTTGTCTATCTCCAATGAG. This gives the protein CASSLSISNE. The CDR3 in full is CASSLSISNEQFF. The V call is TRBV7-9, the J call TRBJ2-1; D not certain. The read gets to within 3 residues of the CDR3 end, and the germline J gene fills in the rest. The length of the CDR3 is 13 residues. Looked up from germline, CDR1 is SEHNR and CDR2 is FQNEAQ (reference sequence). Trimming shortened V by 3 bases and J by 6 bases, and 9 bases separated the two germline ends.

A word on this clone: The read ends 3 residues early relative to the CDR3; the germline J gene fills the gap. This chain connects TRBV7-2 to TRBJ2-1, with 10 bases lining up with TRBD2. The CDR3 contains 15 residues. V shed 5 bases and J 4 bases; nucleotides not matched to a gene: 5. Germline V gene sequence: CDR1 SGHTA, CDR2 FQGNSA. The CDR3 bases that were read are TGTGCCAGCAGCGTCAGAGCGGGAGGGTACAATGAG. Its translation: CASSVRAGGYNE. The full CDR3 sequence reads CASSVRAGGYNEQFF.

Regarding this clone: Sequencing ends 3 residues short of the CDR3 end; the germline J gene provides the rest. This sequence joins TRBV19 and TRBJ2-1; 8 bases are shared with TRBD2. J was trimmed by 1 base and V by 3 bases; bases with no gene match: 8. This CDR3 spans 17 amino acids. The germline CDR1 and CDR2 sequences are LNHDA and SQIVND (reference sequence). The CDR3 region is CASSILTLADSYNEQFF. The part of the CDR3 DNA that was read is TGTGCCAGTAGTATCCTGACACTAGCGGATTCCTACAATGAG. Drawing the rest from reference TRBV19 and TRBJ2-1, the complete variable domain is DGGITQSPKYLFRKEGQNVTLSCEQNLNHDAMYWYRQDPGQGLRLIYYSQIVNDFQKGDIAEGYSVSREKKESFPLTVTSAQKNPTAFYLCASSILTLADSYNEQFFGPGTRLTVL.

The CDR3 region is CASSMVGQGNQPQHF. The CDR3 DNA, read in part, is TGTGCCAGTAGTATGGTAGGACAGGGGAATCAGCCC. The chain joins TRBV19 to TRBJ1-5, with 9 positions matching TRBD1. The read comes to an end 3 residues before the CDR3 does, leaving the germline J gene to fill in the end. The CDR3 covers 15 residues. CDR1 LNHDA and CDR2 SQIVND come from the germline V gene (reference sequence). Unmatched junction bases numbered 4, after V lost 3 bases and J lost 4 bases.

Partial CDR3 DNA: TGTGCCAGCAGCACCGGGACAGGGTCCTCTTACGAG. Its protein is CASSTGTGSSYE. The full CDR3 sequence reads CASSTGTGSSYEQYF. V and J are TRBV7-9 and TRBJ2-7, with 9 bases that match TRBD1. Read coverage stops 3 residues before the CDR3 terminus; the germline J gene supplies the remainder. Germline V gene data show CDR1 as SEHNR and CDR2 as FQNEAQ (reference sequence). V dropped 5 bases and J dropped 4; count of bases not matched to a gene: 9. This CDR3 spans 15 amino acids.

Concerning this clone: Read data end 3 residues before the CDR3 end; the end is taken from the germline J gene. This sequence joins TRBV19 and TRBJ1-6; TRBD1 aligns across 7 bases. Germline trimming cut 7 bases from V and 9 bases from J; bases unmatched to any gene: 6. The CDR3 consists of 13 residues. From germline, CDR1 is LNHDA and CDR2 SQIVND (reference sequence). CDR3 DNA (partial): TGTGCCAGTAACAACAGGGGTTTTTCACCC. Amino acid sequence: CASNNRGFSP. The full CDR3 is CASNNRGFSPLHF.